A selection of T cell receptor beta chains follows, all from one sample in a study of blood T cell repertoires in COVID-19. Measured with immunoSEQ multiplex PCR; TCRdb has only the in-frame clones, and not every one. The sample holds 200,000 to 300,000 clones, around 87% seen once. The sequenced sample consisted of peripheral blood. These receptor sequences come from a woman aged 40 to 55 who had recovered from COVID-19. Each CDR3 is given with its conserved first and last residue. D genes are given only for firm matches. The size entry is marked missing in some rows and otherwise reads once, few, many or a size class.

j_call v_call clone_size d_call cdr3_aa cdr3_nt
TRBJ2-3 TRBV5-4 . TRBD1 CASTEQGAWASDTQYF TGTGCCAGCACAGAACAGGGGGCTTGGGCTTCAGATACGCAGTATTTT
TRBJ2-1 TRBV2 once . CASSPQGGTYNEQFF TGTGCCAGCAGCCCCCAGGGGGGAACCTACAATGAGCAGTTCTTC
TRBJ2-3 TRBV5-6 . TRBD1 CASSLQGASDTQYF TGTGCCAGCAGCTTGCAGGGGGCATCAGATACGCAGTATTTT
TRBJ1-1 TRBV2 . . CASSLTGPEAFF TGTGCCAGCAGTCTAACAGGGCCCGAAGCTTTCTTT
TRBJ1-5 TRBV6-1 . . CASTRGGQPQHF TGTGCCAGCACCCGCGGGGGTCAGCCCCAGCATTTT
TRBJ2-2 TRBV5-1 . . CASSLVYRVNTGELFF TGCGCCAGCAGCTTGGTCTACCGAGTGAACACCGGGGAGCTGTTTTTT
TRBJ2-1 TRBV2 . TRBD2 CASKPGLAYNEQFF TGTGCCAGCAAACCGGGACTAGCCTACAATGAGCAGTTCTTC
TRBJ1-5 TRBV3-1/TRBV3-2 . . CASSPGGGNQPQHF TGTGCCAGCAGCCCCGGCGGGGGCAATCAGCCCCAGCATTTT
TRBJ2-2 TRBV2 . TRBD2 CASSEWTSGRGELFF TGTGCCAGCAGTGAATGGACTAGCGGAAGGGGGGAGCTGTTTTTT
TRBJ2-2 TRBV5-6 . . CASSLPRAAELFF TGTGCCAGCAGCTTGCCCAGGGCGGCGGAGCTGTTTTTT
TRBJ2-1 TRBV7-3 . . CASRAGSPLYNEQFF TGTGCCAGCAGGGCCGGGTCCCCATTATACAATGAGCAGTTCTTC
TRBJ2-5 TRBV9 . TRBD2 CASSVGSGLEEETQYF TGTGCCAGCAGCGTAGGTTCGGGACTAGAGGAAGAGACCCAGTACTTC
TRBJ1-1 TRBV5-4 . . CASSLFFAGMNTEAFF TGTGCCAGCAGCTTGTTTTTTGCAGGGATGAACACTGAAGCTTTCTTT
TRBJ2-5 TRBV9 . . CASSAYGTPGETQYF TGTGCCAGCAGCGCCTACGGGACACCTGGGGAGACCCAGTACTTC
TRBJ1-2 TRBV7-2 . TRBD1 CASSLAPRQGASYGYTF TGTGCCAGCAGCTTAGCCCCCAGACAGGGGGCCAGCTATGGCTACACCTTC
TRBJ1-3 TRBV5-1 . . CASSSVQGHSGNTIYF TGCGCCAGCAGCTCAGTACAGGGACACTCTGGAAACACCATATATTTT
TRBJ1-4 TRBV27 . TRBD1 CASSLKGQGTTNEKLFF TGTGCCAGCAGTTTAAAAGGACAGGGGACAACTAATGAAAAACTGTTTTTT
TRBJ1-1 TRBV2 . . CASSEALSGGAFF TGTGCCAGCAGTGAAGCGCTAAGCGGGGGAGCTTTCTTT
TRBJ2-1 TRBV5-6 . TRBD2 CASSPPTSAPYNEQFF TGTGCCAGCAGCCCCCCGACTAGCGCCCCTTACAATGAGCAGTTCTTC
TRBJ2-2 TRBV7-8 . TRBD1 CASNDRVRTGELFF TGTGCCAGCAACGACAGGGTACGCACCGGGGAGCTGTTTTTT
TRBJ1-5 TRBV19 few TRBD1 CASSIDEGGESYSNQPQHF TGTGCCAGTAGTATAGATGAAGGGGGCGAAAGTTATAGCAATCAGCCCCAGCATTTT
TRBJ1-2 TRBV6-1 many TRBD1 CASSEIGGELTGGNKGYTF TGTGCCAGCAGTGAAATTGGGGGAGAATTGACAGGGGGCAATAAGGGCTACACCTTC